The 27 T cell receptor beta chains below were found in one sample sequenced in a study of blood T cell repertoires in COVID-19. The table came from immunoSEQ multiplex PCR; TCRdb's copy has only in-frame clones and leaves some out. The sample lists roughly 120,000 clones, over 65% seen once, with roughly 6.2% in the top ten. The sequenced material came from peripheral blood. The receptors come from a man aged 65-85 years with acute or convalescent COVID-19.

The V gene is TRBV7-9, the J gene TRBJ2-2, with D perhaps matching TRBD1 (6 bases). Germline assignment: CDR1 SEHNR and CDR2 FQNEAQ (reference sequence). The V end lost 5 bases, the J end lost 0 bases, and 13 bases lay between the germline ends. The CDR3 extends over 16 amino acids. CDR3 residues: CASSARGPTNTGELFF. The DNA for the CDR3 is TGTGCCAGCAGCGCCAGGGGCCCAACGAACACCGGGGAGCTGTTTTTT.

This chain uses TRBV7-6 with TRBJ1-6, with 10 bases fitting TRBD1. Germline loops: CDR1 SGHVS, CDR2 FNYEAQ. CDR3 size: 14 residues. Trimming at V came to 6 bases and at J to 8 bases, leaving 4 bases not matched to a gene. This CDR3 reads CASRSGTGDSPLHF. The CDR3 nucleotides read TGTGCCAGCAGGTCCGGGACAGGGGATTCACCCCTCCACTTT.

The V and J genes are TRBV6-5 and TRBJ1-2, with 7 bases matching TRBD1. CDR3 length equals 15 residues. Unmatched junction bases numbered 11, after V lost 6 bases and J lost 4 bases. In germline, CDR1 is MNHEY, CDR2 SVGAGI. Written as DNA, the CDR3 is TGTGCCAGCAGCCGCCCGGGACAGCTCAGCTATGGCTACACCTTC. It codes for CASSRPGQLSYGYTF.

The rearrangement links TRBV6-2 or TRBV6-3 to TRBJ2-7; the match to TRBD1 covers 10 bases. Germline-derived CDR1 and CDR2 are MNHEY and SVGEGT. J gave up 4 bases and V 4 bases, and 4 bases lay outside the gene matches. This CDR3 is 14 amino acids long. Here the CDR3 DNA reads TGTGCCAGCAGTTTGACAGGGGGCGGATACGAGCAGTACTTC. It codes for CASSLTGGGYEQYF.

V usage is TRBV6-2 or TRBV6-3 and J usage is TRBJ2-7, with TRBD2 as a possible D gene (5 bases). Germline lookup yields CDR1 MNHEY and CDR2 SVGEGT. V gave up 0 bases and J gave up 3 bases, with 18 bases separating them. The CDR3 loop spans 17 amino acids. CDR3 DNA sequence: TGTGCCAGCAGTTACTCGAAGCCAGACCCGGGATACTACGAGCAGTACTTC. Translated: CASSYSKPDPGYYEQYF.

With regard to this clone: A read error may account for a junction end that differs from germline. CDR3 DNA sequence: TGTGCCACCAGTTTTCAGGGAAGGAACGAGCAGTACTTC. Amino acids: CATSFQGRNEQYF. V usage is TRBV2 and J usage is TRBJ2-7; D possibly corresponds to TRBD1 (5 bases). Germline CDR1 and CDR2: SNHLY and FYNNEI. The CDR3 totals 13 residues.

The chain recombines TRBV7-9 with TRBJ2-1; 10 bases are a match to TRBD1. Trimming cost V 8 bases and J 4 bases; bases outside gene matches: 5. Looked up from germline, CDR1 is SEHNR and CDR2 is FQNEAQ (reference sequence). This CDR3 is built from 14 residues. CDR3 nucleotides: TGTGCCAGCCGAGGACAGGGGGGATACAATGAGCAGTTCTTC. This codes for CASRGQGGYNEQFF.

The J gene is TRBJ1-3, the V gene TRBV6-6, with TRBD1 as a possible D gene (6 bases). With 2 bases removed from V and 2 bases from J, the gap between germline ends came to 10 bases. This CDR3 region has 15 residues. From germline, CDR1 is MNHNY and CDR2 SVGAGI (reference sequence). CDR3 in DNA: TGTGCCAGCAGTTACCACAGGGAAACTGGAAACACCATATATTTT. Translation: CASSYHRETGNTIYF.

This clone has only a few counts. This chain links TRBV7-8 with TRBJ1-1; possible D gene TRBD1, 5 bases. Between the trimmed V and J ends, which lost 0 bases and 5 bases, there was a span of 13 bases. There are 15 residues in the CDR3. The germline gives CDR1 SGHVS, CDR2 FQNEAQ. Written as DNA, the CDR3 is TGTGCCAGCAGCTTAGCGCCAGTGGAGGGGACTGAAGCTTTCTTT. Translated: CASSLAPVEGTEAFF.

This clone has just a few counts. The V call is TRBV10-3, the J call TRBJ2-1, with 10 nucleotides matching TRBD2. V lost 7 bases, J lost 8 bases, and 11 bases stayed unmatched. Germline lookup yields CDR1 ENHRY and CDR2 SYGVKD. The CDR3 totals 15 residues. CDR3: CAITLGGLAGDEQFF. Written as DNA, the CDR3 is TGTGCCATCACCTTGGGTGGGCTAGCGGGAGATGAGCAGTTCTTC.

This clone has more than one count but fewer than ten. The J gene is TRBJ1-1, the V gene TRBV27; D not certain. The V end lost 4 bases, the J end lost 1 base, and 13 bases lay between the germline ends. This CDR3 has 15 residues. Germline V gene data show CDR1 as MNHEY and CDR2 as SMNVEV (reference sequence). In DNA form, the CDR3 reads TGTGCCAGCAGTTCTCCCCAGCGGGGGAACACTGAAGCTTTCTTT. The encoded protein is CASSSPQRGNTEAFF.

The chain is built from TRBV3-1 (or the pseudogene TRBV3-2) and TRBJ2-7; 7 positions agree with TRBD2. This CDR3 is 14 amino acids long. CDR1 is LGHDT, CDR2 YNNKEL, per germline (reference sequence). V lost 2 bases, J lost 1 base, and 2 bases stayed unmatched. Here the CDR3 reads CASSQSGGSYEQYF. As DNA, the CDR3 is TGTGCCAGCAGCCAATCGGGAGGTTCCTACGAGCAGTACTTC.

J is TRBJ1-2 and V is TRBV27; TRBD1 matches at 7 bases. Germline CDR1 is MNHEY and CDR2 is SMNVEV (reference sequence). The junction had 6 bases not matched to a gene; V was cut back by 4 bases and J by 4 bases. The CDR3 has 14 amino acids. CDR3 protein: CASSSADRSYGYTF. The CDR3, as DNA: TGTGCCAGCAGTTCCGCGGACAGGAGCTATGGCTACACCTTC.

V usage is TRBV19 and J usage is TRBJ1-2; no firm D call. The CDR3 consists of 13 residues. CDR1 and CDR2 (germline): LNHDA, SQIVND (reference sequence). Between the trimmed V and J ends, which lost 3 bases and 8 bases, there was a span of 13 bases. CDR3 DNA: TGTGCCAGTAGTATTGAGGCGACTTGGGGCTACACCTTC. As protein: CASSIEATWGYTF.

V is TRBV27 and J is TRBJ1-1; tentatively, D is TRBD1 (6 bases). The V gene's germline CDR1 is MNHEY and CDR2 SMNVEV (reference sequence). This CDR3 has 15 residues. Trimming took 5 bases from V and 2 from J, leaving 15 bases between them. The CDR3 region is CASSTRSGTNTEAFF. In DNA, the CDR3 is TGTGCCAGCAGTACAAGATCGGGGACAAACACTGAAGCTTTCTTT.

The V gene is TRBV2, the J gene TRBJ2-3; TRBD2 agrees at 7 bases. The CDR3 spans 15 residues. Trimming at V came to 10 bases and at J to 0 bases, leaving 10 bases not matched to a gene. CDR1 SNHLY and CDR2 FYNNEI come from the germline V gene. The CDR3 loop is CATQREGLSTDTQYF. CDR3 nucleotide sequence: TGTGCCACGCAGAGGGAGGGACTTAGCACAGATACGCAGTATTTT.

The V call is TRBV11-2, the J call TRBJ2-5; D might be TRBD1 (5 bases). Trimming stripped 4 bases from V and 3 bases from J, with 12 bases between. Germline V lookup: CDR1 SGHAT, CDR2 FQNNGV. The CDR3 consists of 14 residues. The CDR3 DNA is TGTGCCAGCAGCTCCTGGCAGGGTGAAGAGACCCAGTACTTC. Translation: CASSSWQGEETQYF. Drawing the rest from reference TRBV11-2 and TRBJ2-5, the complete variable domain is EAGVAQSPRYKIIEKRQSVAFWCNPISGHATLYWYQQILGQGPKLLIQFQNNGVVDDSQLPKDRFSAERLKGVDSTLKIQPAKLEDSAVYLCASSSWQGEETQYFGPGTRLLVL.

The chain employs TRBV5-6 and TRBJ1-6, with 8 bases fitting TRBD1. CDR1 and CDR2 from the germline V gene are SGHDT and YYEEEE. V lost 3 bases, J lost 6 bases, and 2 bases stayed unmatched. The CDR3 runs to 14 residues. The CDR3 bases are TGTGCCAGCAGCTCAGGGGGCTTTAATTCACCCCTCCACTTT. It codes for CASSSGGFNSPLHF.

The chain couples TRBV7-9 to TRBJ2-3; 7 positions match TRBD1. V was pared by 5 bases and J by 0 bases, with 5 bases of the junction left unmatched. CDR3 length equals 15 residues. Germline loops: CDR1 SEHNR, CDR2 FQNEAQ (reference sequence). CDR3 DNA sequence: TGTGCCAGCAGCAGAGGGGACAGTAGCACAGATACGCAGTATTTT. Its translation: CASSRGDSSTDTQYF.

The V gene is TRBV28, the J gene TRBJ1-2, with TRBD1 matching over 9 bases. CDR1 is MDHEN and CDR2 is SYDVKM in the germline V gene. V was pared by 5 bases and J by 2 bases, with 18 bases of the junction left unmatched. This CDR3 spans 19 amino acids. CDR3 sequence reads: CASSRGGQGVGTGNYGYTF. DNA of the CDR3: TGTGCCAGCAGTCGCGGGGGACAGGGCGTAGGAACTGGCAACTATGGCTACACCTTC.

This rearrangement joins TRBV5-1 to TRBJ2-7, with TRBD2 identical over 10 bases. Germline V gives CDR1 SGHRS, CDR2 YFSETQ. This CDR3 has 15 residues. The V and J ends lost 4 bases and 2 bases, in that order; junction bases with no gene match: 6. The CDR3 bases are TGCGCCAGCAGCCAAGGACTAGCGGTGACCTACGAGCAGTACTTC. This codes for CASSQGLAVTYEQYF.

The CDR3 sequence is CASIRGAGYIEKLFF. The CDR3 DNA sequence: TGTGCCAGTATCCGCGGAGCGGGATATATCGAAAAACTGTTTTTT. V gene TRBV19 combines with J gene TRBJ1-4, with D hard to call. CDR1 is LNHDA and CDR2 is SQIVND in the germline V gene (reference sequence). Trimming removed 7 bases at V and 8 bases at J, with 20 bases between. The CDR3 is 15 residues long.

The V and J genes are TRBV11-2 and TRBJ1-5; D is undetermined. V shed 2 bases and J shed 3 bases, with 5 bases lying between them. This CDR3 comprises 13 residues. Germline V gene sequence: CDR1 SGHAT, CDR2 FQNNGV. The CDR3 bases are TGTGCCAGCAGCTTATCCTTCAATCAGCCCCAGCATTTT. This sequence encodes CASSLSFNQPQHF.

V usage is TRBV27 and J usage is TRBJ2-5; 7 bases line up with TRBD2. CDR3 length equals 11 residues. V shed 8 bases, J shed 7 bases, and the junction held 4 bases outside the gene matches. Germline values: CDR1 MNHEY, CDR2 SMNVEV (reference sequence). CDR3 in amino acids: CASGGVGTQYF. The DNA of the CDR3 is TGTGCCAGCGGGGGGGTTGGGACCCAGTACTTC.

V is TRBV4-2 and J is TRBJ2-7, with 8 nucleotides matching TRBD2. The germline gives CDR1 LGHNA, CDR2 YNFKEQ. Trimming at V came to 4 bases and at J to 5 bases, leaving 10 bases not matched to a gene. The CDR3 is made up of 15 amino acids. The CDR3 nucleotides are TGTGCCAGCAGCCCGGGGGGGGTGGGATACGACGAGCAGTACTTC. Its protein product is CASSPGGVGYDEQYF.

The genes are TRBV5-1 and TRBJ1-3; D perhaps matches TRBD1 (6 bases). Trimming removed 0 bases from V and 0 bases from J, with 13 bases in between. The length of the CDR3 is 17 residues. Germline V gene data show CDR1 as SGHRS and CDR2 as YFSETQ. CDR3 sequence: CASSLDPNRVSGNTIYF. CDR3 in DNA: TGCGCCAGCAGCTTGGACCCGAACAGGGTCTCTGGAAACACCATATATTTT.

V gene TRBV15 combines with J gene TRBJ1-1, with a tentative D call TRBD1 (6 bases). With 0 bases removed from V and 5 bases from J, the gap between germline ends came to 19 bases. This CDR3 has 17 residues. Germline-derived CDR1 and CDR2 are LNHNV and YYDKDF (reference sequence). CDR3 coding DNA: TGTGCCACCAGCAGAGACTTGAACGTAGGGGGTCGGACTGAAGCTTTCTTT. Translating gives CATSRDLNVGGRTEAFF.